What follows are 10 T cell receptor beta chains derived from one specimen sequenced in a study of blood T cells in healthy people across ages. The authors ran a second PCR of 7 to 11 cycles using a sample-barcoded 5' primer and a J-beta primer mix. A single record per CDR3 protein comes from TCRdb applying MiXCR to the 5' RACE reads. The table shows some 1,000,000 distinct CDR3 sequences, with approximately 25% occurring only once. The sample also formed part of further work on T cells of mothers and their children.

The sequenced sample consisted of blood. The receptor source for this set is a girl aged 2-10 years in good health.

This clonotype was counted a few times. The genes are TRBV6-5 and TRBJ1-5; TRBD1 agrees at 8 bases. Germline V gene lookup returns CDR1 MNHEY and CDR2 SVGAGI. The J segment lost 5 bases and the V segment lost 2 bases, leaving 8 bases of the junction unmatched. The CDR3 length is 16 residues. The CDR3 DNA reads as TGTGCCAGCAGTTACAGAGACAGGGGAAGGTATCAGCCCCAGCATTTT. Its translation is CASSYRDRGRYQPQHF.

This clonotype has only one observation. This chain uses TRBV5-1 with TRBJ2-2; D is perhaps TRBD1 (6 bases). Germline-derived CDR1 and CDR2 are SGHRS and YFSETQ. The ends were cut back, 4 bases at V and 5 bases at J, with 12 bases in the middle. CDR3 length: 14 residues. In DNA form, the CDR3 reads TGCGCCAGCAGCGATGAGGGGGTGACCGGGGAGCTGTTTTTT. Its translation is CASSDEGVTGELFF.

V is TRBV7-2 and J is TRBJ2-1; 7 bases line up with TRBD2. This CDR3 has 18 residues. Germline CDR1 is SGHTA and CDR2 is FQGNSA. V was clipped by 5 bases and J by 3 bases; unmatched bases: 16. For the CDR3, the DNA is TGTGCCAGCAGCCTTAGGGGCTCTCGCGGGGGACGCTACAATGAGCAGTTCTTC. It is translated as CASSLRGSRGGRYNEQFF.

Comments on this clonotype: Relative to the germline gene, one junction end is altered; a read error may explain this. The rearrangement joins TRBV4-1 to TRBJ2-3; the D gene is possibly TRBD1 (7 bases). The CDR3 has 15 amino acids. Germline assignment: CDR1 MGHRA and CDR2 YSYEKL. The CDR3 region has the DNA TGCGTCAGCAGCCAAGAAAGGGCTCAGGGGGGTACGCAGTATTTT. Its protein product is CVSSQERAQGGTQYF.

About this clonotype itself: The junction does not match germline at one end; this may be a read error. The CDR3 DNA is TGTGCTAGCAGTTTTTTTCATGGGGAGACAAACGATCCCTACGAGCAGTACTTC. It specifies CASSFFHGETNDPYEQYF. This rearrangement joins TRBV28 to TRBJ2-5; possible D gene TRBD2, 5 bases. Judging by the DNA end, TRBJ2-7 fits better; the J call may be wrong. This CDR3 spans 18 amino acids. Germline CDR1 and CDR2: MDHEN and SYDVKM.

The chain has TRBV7-9 and TRBJ2-3; 8 bases align to TRBD1. Germline CDR1 reads SEHNR; CDR2 reads FQNEAQ (reference sequence). J gave up 2 bases and V 5 bases, and 9 bases lay outside the gene matches. The CDR3 runs to 16 residues. This CDR3 reads CASSGRDRRLTDTQYF. The CDR3 DNA sequence: TGTGCCAGCAGCGGACGGGACAGGCGACTCACAGATACGCAGTATTTT.

This clonotype was found a few times. J is TRBJ2-4 and V is TRBV5-1, with TRBD1 as a possible D gene (6 bases). The CDR3 totals 14 residues. In germline, CDR1 is SGHRS, CDR2 YFSETQ. V dropped 0 bases and J dropped 7 bases, with 11 bases sitting between them. The chain's CDR3 is CASSLVGAPNIQYF. In nucleotides, the CDR3 is TGCGCCAGCAGCTTGGTGGGGGCTCCGAACATTCAGTACTTC.

This chain links TRBV11-2 with TRBJ2-5; the D gene is possibly TRBD1 (6 bases). The better agreement between TRBJ2-7 and the DNA end casts doubt on the J call. The V gene's germline CDR1 is SGHAT and CDR2 FQNNGV. The CDR3 extends over 16 amino acids. This CDR3 is CASSSQYSQQGYEQYF. As DNA, the CDR3 is TGTGCCAGCAGCTCCCAGTATTCACAACAGGGCTACGAGCAGTACTTC.

This clonotype was observed a handful of times. The V call is TRBV28, the J call TRBJ1-5; no clear D. Germline V lookup: CDR1 MDHEN, CDR2 SYDVKM. Trimming took 5 bases from V and 6 from J, leaving 17 bases between them. CDR3 length: 15 residues. CDR3 amino acids: CASSPGSQVPQPQHF. CDR3 DNA sequence: TGTGCCAGCAGTCCGGGCTCCCAGGTCCCTCAGCCCCAGCATTTT.

This clonotype was picked up a small number of times. The CDR3: CSARPGSTNEKLFF. Written as DNA, the CDR3 is TGCAGTGCTAGGCCAGGATCAACTAATGAAAAACTGTTTTTT. J is TRBJ1-4 and V is TRBV20-1; D remains ambiguous. The CDR3 length is 14 residues. Per the germline V gene, CDR1 is DFQATT and CDR2 is SNEGSKA (reference sequence). V was shortened by 3 bases and J by 0 bases, with 8 bases between the two germline ends.